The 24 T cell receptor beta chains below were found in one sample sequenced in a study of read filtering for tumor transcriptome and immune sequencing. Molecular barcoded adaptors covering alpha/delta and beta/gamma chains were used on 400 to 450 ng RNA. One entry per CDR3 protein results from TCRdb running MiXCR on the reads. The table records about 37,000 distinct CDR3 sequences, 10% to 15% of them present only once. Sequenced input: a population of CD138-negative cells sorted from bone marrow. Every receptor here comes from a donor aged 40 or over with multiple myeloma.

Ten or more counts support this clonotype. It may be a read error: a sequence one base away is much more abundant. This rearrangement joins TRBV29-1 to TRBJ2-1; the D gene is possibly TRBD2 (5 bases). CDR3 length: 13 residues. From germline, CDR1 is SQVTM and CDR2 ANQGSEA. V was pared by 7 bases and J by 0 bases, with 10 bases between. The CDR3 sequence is CSATGDSYNEQFF. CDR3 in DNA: TGCAGCGCTACCGGGGACTCCTACAATGAGCAGTTCTTC.

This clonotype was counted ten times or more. The CDR3 reads CSASGPGGNTDTQYF. As DNA, the CDR3 is TGCAGTGCTAGTGGACCAGGTGGAAACACAGATACGCAGTATTTT. The chain uses TRBV20-1 and TRBJ2-3; D remains unclear. Looked up from germline, CDR1 is DFQATT and CDR2 is SNEGSKA (reference sequence). The CDR3 runs 15 residues. V lost 3 bases and J lost 2, with 15 bases in between.

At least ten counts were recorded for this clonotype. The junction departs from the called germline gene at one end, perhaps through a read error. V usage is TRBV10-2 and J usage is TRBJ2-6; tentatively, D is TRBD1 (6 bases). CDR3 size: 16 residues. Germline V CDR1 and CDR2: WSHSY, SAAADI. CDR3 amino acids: CASGDRRVLGANVLTF. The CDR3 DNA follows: TGCGCCAGCGGAGACAGGCGTGTTTTGGGGGCTAACGTCCTGACTTTC.

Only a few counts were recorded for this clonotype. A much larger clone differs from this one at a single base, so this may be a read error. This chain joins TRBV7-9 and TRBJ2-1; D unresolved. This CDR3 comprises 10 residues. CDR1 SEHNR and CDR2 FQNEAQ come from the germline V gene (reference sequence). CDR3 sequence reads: CASSLNAQFF. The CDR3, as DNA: TGTGCCAGCAGCCTCAATGCGCAGTTCTTC.

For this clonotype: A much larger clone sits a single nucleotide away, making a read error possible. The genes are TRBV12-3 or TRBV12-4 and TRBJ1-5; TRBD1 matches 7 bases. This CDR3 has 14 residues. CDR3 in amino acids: CASSQTGPSRPQRF. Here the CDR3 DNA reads TGTGCCAGCAGCCAGACAGGGCCCTCCCGCCCCCAGCGTTTT.

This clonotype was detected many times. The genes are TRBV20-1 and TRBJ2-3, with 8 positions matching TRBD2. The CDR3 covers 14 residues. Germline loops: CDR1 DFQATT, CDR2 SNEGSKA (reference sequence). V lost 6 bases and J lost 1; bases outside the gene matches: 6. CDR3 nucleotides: TGCAGTGCACCCCTTAGCGGGGGCACAGATACGCAGTATTTT. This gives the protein CSAPLSGGTDTQYF.

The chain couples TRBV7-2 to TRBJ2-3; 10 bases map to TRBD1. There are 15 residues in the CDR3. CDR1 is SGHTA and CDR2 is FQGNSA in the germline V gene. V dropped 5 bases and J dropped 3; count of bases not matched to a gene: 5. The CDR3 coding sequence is TGTGCCAGCAGCCTTACGGGACAGGGGACAGATACGCAGTATTTT. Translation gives CASSLTGQGTDTQYF.

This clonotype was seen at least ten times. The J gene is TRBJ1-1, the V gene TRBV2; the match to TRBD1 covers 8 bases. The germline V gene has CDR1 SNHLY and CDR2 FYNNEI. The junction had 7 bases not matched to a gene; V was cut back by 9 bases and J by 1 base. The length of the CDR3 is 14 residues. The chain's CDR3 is CASGGQGKNTEAFF. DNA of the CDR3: TGTGCCAGTGGCGGACAGGGCAAGAACACTGAAGCTTTCTTT.

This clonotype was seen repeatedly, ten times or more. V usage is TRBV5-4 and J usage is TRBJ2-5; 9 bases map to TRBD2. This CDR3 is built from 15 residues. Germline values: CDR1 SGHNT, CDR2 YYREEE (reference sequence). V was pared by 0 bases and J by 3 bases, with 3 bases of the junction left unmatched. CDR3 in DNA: TGTGCCAGCAGCTTGGGGCTAGCGGGGAAAGAGACCCAGTACTTC. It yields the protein CASSLGLAGKETQYF. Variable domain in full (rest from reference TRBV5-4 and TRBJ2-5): ETGVTQSPTHLIKTRGQQVTLRCSSQSGHNTVSWYQQALGQGPQFIFQYYREEENGRGNFPPRFSGLQFPNYSSELNVNALELDDSALYLCASSLGLAGKETQYFGPGTRLLVL.

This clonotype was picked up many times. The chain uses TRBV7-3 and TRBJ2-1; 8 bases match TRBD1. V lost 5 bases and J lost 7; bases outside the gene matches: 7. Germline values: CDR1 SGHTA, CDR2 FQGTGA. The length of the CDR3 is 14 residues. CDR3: CASSPTGANNEQFF. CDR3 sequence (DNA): TGTGCCAGCAGCCCGACAGGGGCCAATAATGAGCAGTTCTTC. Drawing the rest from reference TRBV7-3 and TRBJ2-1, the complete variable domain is GAGVSQTPSNKVTEKGKYVELRCDPISGHTALYWYRQSLGQGPEFLIYFQGTGAADDSGLPNDRFFAVRPEGSVSTLKIQRTERGDSAVYLCASSPTGANNEQFFGPGTRLTVL.

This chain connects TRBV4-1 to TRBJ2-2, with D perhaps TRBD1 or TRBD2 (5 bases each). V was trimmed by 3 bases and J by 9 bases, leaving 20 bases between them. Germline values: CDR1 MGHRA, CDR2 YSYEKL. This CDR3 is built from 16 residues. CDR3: CASSQARGSAFRELFF. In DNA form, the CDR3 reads TGCGCCAGCAGCCAGGCCCGGGGCTCGGCCTTTAGGGAGCTGTTTTTT.

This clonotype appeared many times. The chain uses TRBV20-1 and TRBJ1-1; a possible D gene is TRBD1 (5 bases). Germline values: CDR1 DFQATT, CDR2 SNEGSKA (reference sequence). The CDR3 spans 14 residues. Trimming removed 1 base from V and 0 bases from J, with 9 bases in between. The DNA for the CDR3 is TGCAGTGCTAGAGGGGGGTCTCTGAACACTGAAGCTTTCTTT. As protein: CSARGGSLNTEAFF.

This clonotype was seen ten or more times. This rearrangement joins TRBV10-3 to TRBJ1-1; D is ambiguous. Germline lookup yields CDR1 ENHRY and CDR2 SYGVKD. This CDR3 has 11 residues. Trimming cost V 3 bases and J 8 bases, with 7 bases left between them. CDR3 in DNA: TGTGCCATCAGTGAAGAGGGAGAAGCTTTCTTT. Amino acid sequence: CAISEEGEAFF.

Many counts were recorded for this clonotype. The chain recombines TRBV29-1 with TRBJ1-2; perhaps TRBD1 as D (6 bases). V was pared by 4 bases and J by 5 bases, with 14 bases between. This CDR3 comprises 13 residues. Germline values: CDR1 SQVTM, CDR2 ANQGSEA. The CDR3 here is CSVGPGGNYGYTF. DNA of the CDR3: TGCAGCGTTGGTCCTGGGGGCAATTATGGCTACACCTTC.

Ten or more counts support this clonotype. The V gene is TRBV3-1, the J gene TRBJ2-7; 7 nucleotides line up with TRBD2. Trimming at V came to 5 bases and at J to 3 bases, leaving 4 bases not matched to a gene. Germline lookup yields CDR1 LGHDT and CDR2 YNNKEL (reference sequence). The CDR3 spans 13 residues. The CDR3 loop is CASSSSGLYEQYF. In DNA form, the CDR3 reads TGTGCCAGCAGCTCTAGCGGACTCTACGAGCAGTACTTC.

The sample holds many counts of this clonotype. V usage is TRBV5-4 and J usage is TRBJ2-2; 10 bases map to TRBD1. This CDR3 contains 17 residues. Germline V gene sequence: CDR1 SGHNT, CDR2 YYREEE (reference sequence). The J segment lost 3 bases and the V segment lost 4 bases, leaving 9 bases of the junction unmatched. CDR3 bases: TGTGCCAGCAGCCCGAGGCCCGGGACAGGGGACACCGGGGAGCTGTTTTTT. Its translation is CASSPRPGTGDTGELFF.

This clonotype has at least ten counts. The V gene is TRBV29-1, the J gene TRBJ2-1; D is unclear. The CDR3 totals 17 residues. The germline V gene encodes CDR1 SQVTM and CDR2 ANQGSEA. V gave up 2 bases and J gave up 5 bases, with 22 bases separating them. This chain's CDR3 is CSVEFLATRLENNEQFF. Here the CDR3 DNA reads TGCAGCGTTGAATTTCTTGCCACCCGACTCGAAAACAATGAGCAGTTCTTC.

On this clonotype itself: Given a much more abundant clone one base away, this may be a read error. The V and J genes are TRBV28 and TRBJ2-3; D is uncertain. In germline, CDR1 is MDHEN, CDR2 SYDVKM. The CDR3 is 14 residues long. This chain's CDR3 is CASRKGSITDAQYF. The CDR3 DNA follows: TGTGCCAGCAGGAAAGGGTCGATCACAGATGCGCAGTATTTT.

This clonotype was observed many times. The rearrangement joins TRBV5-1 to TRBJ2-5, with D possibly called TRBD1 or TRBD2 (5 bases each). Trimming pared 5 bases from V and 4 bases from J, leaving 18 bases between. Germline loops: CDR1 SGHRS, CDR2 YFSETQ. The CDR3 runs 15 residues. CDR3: CASRTDTSSGETQYF. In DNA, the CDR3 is TGCGCCAGCAGGACGGACACCTCAAGCGGAGAGACCCAGTACTTC.

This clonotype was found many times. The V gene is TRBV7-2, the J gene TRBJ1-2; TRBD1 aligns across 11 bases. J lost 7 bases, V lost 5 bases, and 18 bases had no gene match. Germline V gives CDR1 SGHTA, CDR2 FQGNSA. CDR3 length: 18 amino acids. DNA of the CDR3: TGTGCCAGCAGCCCAGGCCGGACAGGGGGCCCCTTGTCCCTTGGCTACACCTTC. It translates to CASSPGRTGGPLSLGYTF.

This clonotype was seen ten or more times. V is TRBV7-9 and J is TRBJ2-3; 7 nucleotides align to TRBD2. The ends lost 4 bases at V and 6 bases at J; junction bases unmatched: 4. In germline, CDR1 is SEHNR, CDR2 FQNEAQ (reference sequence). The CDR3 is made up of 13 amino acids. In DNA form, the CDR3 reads TGTGCCAGCAGCTCTCCACTAGCGGATACGCAGTATTTT. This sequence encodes CASSSPLADTQYF.

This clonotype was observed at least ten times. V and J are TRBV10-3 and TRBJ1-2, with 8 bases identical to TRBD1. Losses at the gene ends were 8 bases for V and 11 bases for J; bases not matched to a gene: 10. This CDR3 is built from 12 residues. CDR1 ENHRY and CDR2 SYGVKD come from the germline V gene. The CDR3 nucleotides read TGTGCCATCGGGCCCGGGACAGGACCTTACACCTTC. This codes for CAIGPGTGPYTF.

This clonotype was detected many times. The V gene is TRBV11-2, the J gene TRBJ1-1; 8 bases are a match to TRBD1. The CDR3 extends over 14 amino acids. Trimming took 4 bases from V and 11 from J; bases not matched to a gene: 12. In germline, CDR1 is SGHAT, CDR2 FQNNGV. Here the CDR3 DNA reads TGTGCCAGCAGCTCCTCACTAGGGACAGGTGGTGCTTTCTTT. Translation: CASSSSLGTGGAFF.

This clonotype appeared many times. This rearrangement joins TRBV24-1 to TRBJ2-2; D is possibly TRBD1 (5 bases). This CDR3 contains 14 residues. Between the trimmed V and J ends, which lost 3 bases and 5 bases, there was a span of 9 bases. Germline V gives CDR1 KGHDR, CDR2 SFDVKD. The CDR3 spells CATSDAYRTGELFF. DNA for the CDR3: TGTGCCACCAGTGATGCCTACAGGACCGGGGAGCTGTTTTTT.